This T cell receptor (beta chain) was identified during a study of control samples from healthy donors and cancer patients. CDR3 length: 16 residues. Germline assignment: CDR1 GTSNPN and CDR2 SVGIG (reference sequence). V lost 3 bases, J lost 1 base, and 17 bases lay in between. TCRdb's table, derived via immunoSEQ multiplex PCR, lists solely in-frame clones and lacks some. This table holds under 95,000 clones, roughly 80% found once. The rearrangement uses TRBV30 and TRBJ2-3; D is possibly TRBD2 (5 bases). Material for sequencing was blood. This TCR was sampled from a man aged 50-60 years in good health. This CDR3 is CAWSPFGSRGTDTQYF. The CDR3 DNA reads TGTGCCTGGAGCCCCTTTGGGAGTCGGGGCACAGATACGCAGTATTTT.